This entry features one TCR beta chain sequence. These data originate in a study of blood T cell repertoires in COVID-19. Study-wide background: COVID-19 samples from acute and convalescent phases originated in the United States, Italy and Spain. PBMCs, B-cell-depleted T cells, or T cells were the source of the cDNA or gDNA that made up the material.

The CDR3 runs to 13 residues. Germline V lookup: CDR1 MDHEN, CDR2 SYDVKM. J was trimmed by 8 bases and V by 2 bases; bases with no gene match: 4. TCRdb's table, derived via immunoSEQ multiplex PCR, lists solely in-frame clones and lacks some. Of more than 90,000 clones in the sample, roughly nine tenths were seen once. The V gene is TRBV28, the J gene TRBJ2-3; the match to TRBD2 covers 7 bases. Sequencing input: peripheral blood. The source is a human donor in a cohort sampled during active COVID-19. The CDR3 DNA reads TGTGCCAGCAGTTTAGCGGGAGTAAGTACGCAGTATTTT. Protein: CASSLAGVSTQYF. Full variable domain (remainder filled in from reference TRBV28 and TRBJ2-3): DVKVTQSSRYLVKRTGEKVFLECVQDMDHENMFWYRQDPGLGLRLIYFSYDVKMKEKGDIPEGYSVSREKKERFSLILESASTNQTSMYLCASSLAGVSTQYFGPGTRLTVL.